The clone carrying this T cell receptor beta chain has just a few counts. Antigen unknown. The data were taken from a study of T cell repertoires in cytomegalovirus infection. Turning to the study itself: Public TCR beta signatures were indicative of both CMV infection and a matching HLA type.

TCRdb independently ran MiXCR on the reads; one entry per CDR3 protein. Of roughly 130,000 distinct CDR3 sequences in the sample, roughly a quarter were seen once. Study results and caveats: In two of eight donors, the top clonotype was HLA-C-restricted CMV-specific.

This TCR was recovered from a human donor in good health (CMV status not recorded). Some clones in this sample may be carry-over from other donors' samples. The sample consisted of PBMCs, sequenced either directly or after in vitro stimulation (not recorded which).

The DNA for the CDR3 is TGTGCCAGCAGTAAAAGACTAGCGGGAGGCGTGGGCCCTACGCAGTATTTT. Protein product: CASSKRLAGGVGPTQYF. V usage is TRBV6-2 or TRBV6-3 and J usage is TRBJ2-3; 13 bases are a match to TRBD2. The CDR3 extends over 17 amino acids. After removal of 5 bases from V and 8 bases from J, the junction contained 13 bases not matched to a gene. Germline V CDR1 and CDR2: MNHEY, SVGEGT.